The rows below give T cell receptor beta chains drawn from one sample of a study of blood T cell repertoires in COVID-19. Generated by immunoSEQ multiplex PCR, the TCRdb table keeps only in-frame clones and is missing some. This table has about 490,000 clones, over 75% appearing once. The material sequenced was peripheral blood. The receptors were gathered from a human donor in a cohort sampled during active COVID-19. The CDR3 runs from the conserved cysteine through the conserved F or W. The D gene is left open where the match is weak. Clone size, where shown, is once, few, many, or a class for clones that have expanded.

cdr3_length clone_size j_call v_call d_call cdr3_aa cdr3_nt
17 NA TRBJ2-3 TRBV9 TRBD1 CASSDRDRGLSTDTQYF TGTGCCAGCAGCGACCGGGACAGGGGGCTTAGCACAGATACGCAGTATTTT
13 NA TRBJ1-1 TRBV3-1/TRBV3-2 NA CASSLTGDTEAFF TGTGCCAGCAGCCTGACAGGAGACACTGAAGCTTTCTTT
13 NA TRBJ2-7 TRBV6-2/TRBV6-3 TRBD1 CASSYDRDYEQYF TGTGCCAGCAGTTACGACAGGGATTACGAGCAGTACTTC
16 NA TRBJ2-1 TRBV27 TRBD1 CASSFGGQGGYNEQFF TGTGCCAGCAGTTTTGGGGGACAGGGCGGCTACAATGAGCAGTTCTTC
13 NA TRBJ1-1 TRBV28 NA CASSFNNWVAAFF TGTGCCAGCAGTTTTAACAATTGGGTAGCAGCTTTCTTT
13 NA TRBJ1-2 TRBV19 NA CASQVRDYRGYTF TGTGCCAGCCAAGTACGGGATTATCGGGGCTACACCTTC
17 NA TRBJ2-4 TRBV6-2/TRBV6-3 TRBD1 CASSSSGQAVGKNIQYF TGTGCCAGCAGTTCGAGCGGACAGGCTGTGGGAAAAAACATTCAGTACTTC
15 once TRBJ2-7 TRBV2 TRBD1 CASSGRDRGPYEQYF TGTGCCAGCAGTGGCCGGGACAGGGGCCCCTACGAGCAGTACTTC
17 NA TRBJ2-4 TRBV4-1 TRBD2 CASSQADGAGVKNIQYF TGCGCCAGCAGCCAAGCGGATGGAGCGGGAGTCAAAAACATTCAGTACTTC
14 NA TRBJ2-5 TRBV30 TRBD2 CAWSAGGPRETQYF TGTGCCTGGAGTGCGGGGGGGCCCCGGGAGACCCAGTACTTC
14 few TRBJ1-5 TRBV19 TRBD1 CASSLRQGDQPQHF TGTGCCAGTAGTTTGCGACAGGGAGATCAGCCCCAGCATTTT
15 NA TRBJ2-3 TRBV7-7 TRBD2 CASSLGLGGTDTQYF TGTGCTAGCAGCCTCGGACTAGGGGGCACAGATACGCAGTATTTT
13 NA TRBJ1-5 TRBV7-2 NA CASRYDRSQPQHF TGTGCCAGCAGATATGACCGGAGTCAGCCCCAGCATTTT
17 NA TRBJ2-6 TRBV5-6 NA CASSLGGGNSGANVLTF TGTGCCAGCAGCCTGGGAGGCGGGAACTCTGGGGCCAACGTCCTGACTTTC
13 NA TRBJ2-7 TRBV7-3 TRBD1 CASSRDSSYEQYF TGTGCCAGCAGCAGGGACAGCTCCTACGAGCAGTACTTC
13 NA TRBJ2-5 TRBV5-8 NA CASSRQAQETQYF TGTGCCAGCAGCCGACAGGCGCAAGAGACCCAGTACTTC
16 NA TRBJ2-2 TRBV18 TRBD2 CASSLGQREITGELFF TGTGCCAGCTCCCTCGGCCAGCGGGAGATCACCGGGGAGCTGTTTTTT
12 NA TRBJ1-1 TRBV28 NA CASRNRVWEAFF TGTGCCAGCAGAAACAGGGTGTGGGAAGCTTTCTTT
14 few TRBJ1-2 TRBV30 NA CAWSLGGANYGYTF TGTGCCTGGAGTTTGGGGGGAGCGAACTATGGCTACACCTTC
14 NA TRBJ2-5 TRBV19 NA CASSKGVFGETQYF TGTGCCAGTTCTAAGGGGGTTTTTGGAGAGACCCAGTACTTC
17 NA TRBJ1-4 TRBV5-6 NA CASSWISQGGGNEKLFF TGTGCCAGCAGCTGGATTTCACAGGGCGGCGGTAATGAAAAACTGTTTTTT
15 NA TRBJ2-1 TRBV25-1 TRBD2 CASRPRTSGGNEQFF TGTGCCAGCAGACCCCGGACTAGCGGGGGCAATGAGCAGTTCTTC
16 once TRBJ1-4 TRBV2 TRBD1 CASSLGQGATNEKLFF TGTGCCAGCAGTCTCGGACAGGGGGCAACTAATGAAAAACTGTTTTTT
12 NA TRBJ1-1 TRBV30 NA CAWSPNGEWAFF TGTGCCTGGAGCCCTAACGGGGAGTGGGCTTTCTTT
14 few TRBJ1-2 TRBV28 NA CASSLGGANYGYTF TGTGCCAGCAGTTTAGGGGGGGCAAACTATGGCTACACCTTC
15 NA TRBJ2-7 TRBV2 NA CASSNVNGVLHEQYF TGTGCCAGCAGCAATGTGAATGGCGTACTACACGAGCAGTACTTC
15 NA TRBJ2-7 TRBV19 NA CASSIPGEGFQSQYF TGTGCCAGTAGTATCCCAGGCGAGGGTTTTCAATCGCAGTACTTC
16 NA TRBJ2-1 TRBV5-1 TRBD2 CASSFGAGGPNNEQFF TGCGCCAGCAGCTTCGGGGCGGGAGGGCCAAACAATGAGCAGTTCTTC
13 NA TRBJ1-1 TRBV11-2 NA CASTLRTDREAFF TGTGCCAGCACCCTTAGGACGGACAGAGAAGCTTTCTTT
16 NA TRBJ1-1 TRBV12-5 NA CASGLGADLLNTEAFF TGTGCTAGTGGTTTAGGGGCGGACCTCTTGAACACTGAAGCTTTCTTT
13 NA TRBJ2-7 TRBV12-3/TRBV12-4 NA CASSSGPSSEQYF TGTGCCAGCAGTTCGGGTCCCTCCTCCGAGCAGTACTTC
15 NA TRBJ2-2 TRBV25-1 TRBD1 CASSDGTGYHGELFF TGTGCCAGCAGTGACGGGACAGGGTATCACGGGGAGCTGTTTTTT
17 NA TRBJ2-1 TRBV3-1/TRBV3-2 TRBD2 CASSQPGTSGRYNEQFF TGTGCCAGCAGCCAACCTGGGACTAGCGGGAGGTACAATGAGCAGTTCTTC